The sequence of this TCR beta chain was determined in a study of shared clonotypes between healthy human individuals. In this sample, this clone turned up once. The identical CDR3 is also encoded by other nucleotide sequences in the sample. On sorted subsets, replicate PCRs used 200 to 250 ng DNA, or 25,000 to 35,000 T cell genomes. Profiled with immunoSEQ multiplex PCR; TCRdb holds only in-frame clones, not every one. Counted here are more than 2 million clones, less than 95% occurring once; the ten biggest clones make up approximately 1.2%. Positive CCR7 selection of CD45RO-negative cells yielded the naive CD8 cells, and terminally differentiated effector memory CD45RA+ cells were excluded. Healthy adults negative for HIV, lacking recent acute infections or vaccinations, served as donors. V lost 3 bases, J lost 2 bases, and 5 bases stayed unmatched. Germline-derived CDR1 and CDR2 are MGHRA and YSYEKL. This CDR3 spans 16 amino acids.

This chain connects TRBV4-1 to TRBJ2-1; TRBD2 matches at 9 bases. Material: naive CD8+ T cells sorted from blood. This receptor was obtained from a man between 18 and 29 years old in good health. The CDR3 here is CASSQVLAGAYNEQFF. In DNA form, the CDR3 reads TGCGCCAGCAGCCAGGTACTAGCGGGCGCCTACAATGAGCAGTTCTTC.